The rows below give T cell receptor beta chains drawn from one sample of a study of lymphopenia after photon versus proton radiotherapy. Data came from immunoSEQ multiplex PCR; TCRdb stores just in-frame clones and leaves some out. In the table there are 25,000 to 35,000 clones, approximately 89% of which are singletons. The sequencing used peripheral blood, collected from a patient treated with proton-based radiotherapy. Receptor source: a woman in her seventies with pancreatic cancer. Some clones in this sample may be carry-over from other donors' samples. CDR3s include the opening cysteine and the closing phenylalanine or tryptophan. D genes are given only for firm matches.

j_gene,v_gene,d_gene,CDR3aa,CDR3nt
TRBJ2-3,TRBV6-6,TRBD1,CASSYSHTGGPDTQYF,TGTGCCAGCAGTTACTCACACACAGGGGGCCCAGATACGCAGTATTTT
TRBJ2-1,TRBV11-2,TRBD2,CASTASGTWNEQFF,TGTGCCAGCACCGCTAGCGGGACATGGAATGAGCAGTTCTTC
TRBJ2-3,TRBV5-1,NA,CASSSRTESTDTQYF,TGCGCCAGCAGCTCGAGGACGGAGAGCACAGATACGCAGTATTTT
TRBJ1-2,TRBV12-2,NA,CASRPQEGATGRGFYGYTF,TGTGCAAGTCGCCCCCAAGAAGGGGCGACAGGGAGGGGTTTCTATGGCTACACCTTC
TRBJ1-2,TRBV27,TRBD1,CASSKQGDYGYTF,TGTGCCAGCAGTAAACAGGGGGACTATGGCTACACCTTC
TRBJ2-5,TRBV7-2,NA,CASSLEGWETQYF,TGTGCCAGCAGCTTAGAGGGGTGGGAGACCCAGTACTTC
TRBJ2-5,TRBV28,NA,CASSLFGSREETQYF,TGTGCCAGCAGTTTATTCGGTTCGAGGGAAGAGACCCAGTACTTC
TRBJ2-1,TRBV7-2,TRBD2,CASSLGGAGAGNEQFF,TGTGCCAGCAGCTTAGGAGGGGCGGGAGCGGGGAATGAGCAGTTCTTC
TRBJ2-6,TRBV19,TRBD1,CASSIEGQGAAGANVLTF,TGTGCCAGTAGTATAGAGGGACAGGGGGCGGCTGGGGCCAACGTCCTGACTTTC
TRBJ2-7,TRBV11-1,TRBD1,CASSLGQGQVYEQYF,TGTGCCAGCAGCCTGGGACAGGGTCAAGTCTACGAGCAGTACTTC
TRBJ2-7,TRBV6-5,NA,CASRMSGMGAYEQYF,TGTGCCAGCAGGATGAGTGGGATGGGGGCCTACGAGCAGTACTTC
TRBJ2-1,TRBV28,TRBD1,CASSSGQGGNEQFF,TGTGCCAGCAGTAGCGGACAGGGAGGTAATGAGCAGTTCTTC
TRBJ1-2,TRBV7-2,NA,CASSSLQSYTF,TGTGCCAGCAGCTCCCTCCAAAGCTACACCTTC
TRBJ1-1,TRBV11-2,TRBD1,CASSSILDRGRGTEAFF,TGTGCCAGCAGCTCAATTTTGGACAGGGGGAGAGGCACTGAAGCTTTCTTT